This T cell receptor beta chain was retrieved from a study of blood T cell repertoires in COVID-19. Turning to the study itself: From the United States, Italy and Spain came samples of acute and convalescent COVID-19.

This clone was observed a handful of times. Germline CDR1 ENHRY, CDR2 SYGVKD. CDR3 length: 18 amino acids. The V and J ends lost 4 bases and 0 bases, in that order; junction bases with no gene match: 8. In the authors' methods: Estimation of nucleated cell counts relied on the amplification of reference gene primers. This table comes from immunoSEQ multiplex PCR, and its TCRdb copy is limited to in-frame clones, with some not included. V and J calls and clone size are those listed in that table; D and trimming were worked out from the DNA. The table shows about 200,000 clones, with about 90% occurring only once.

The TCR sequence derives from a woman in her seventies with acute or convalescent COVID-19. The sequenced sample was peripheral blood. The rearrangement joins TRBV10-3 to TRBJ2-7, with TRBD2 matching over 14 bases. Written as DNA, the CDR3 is TGTGCCATCAGTGGGGGACTAGCGGGAGACTCCCTCTCCTACGAGCAGTACTTC. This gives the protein CAISGGLAGDSLSYEQYF.